This T cell receptor beta chain was captured in a study of cytomegalovirus exposure and HLA in healthy donors. General study points: In a later analysis, V- and J-gene trimming of beta chains associated with a DCLRE1C missense variant, replicated independently. Despite most TCR sequences being rare, some public TCRs occurred in many donors. A later analysis found most CMV-associated TCR beta chains apparently HLA-restricted.

Trimming cost V 1 base and J 5 bases, with 14 bases left between them. The CDR3 spans 15 residues. Germline assignment: CDR1 SGHTA and CDR2 FQGNSA. Donors had nominal health at sampling but likely had unrecorded immune exposures. This clone was detected only a few times. As yet, its antigen is unknown. The PCR had 60 Vbeta and 13 Jbeta primers. Profiled with immunoSEQ multiplex PCR; TCRdb holds only in-frame clones, not every one. This table holds about 150,000 clones, more than 60% found once. The TCR sequence derives from a middle-aged woman in good health and CMV-seropositive. The sequenced material came from PBMCs. The chain recombines TRBV7-2 with TRBJ2-5, with a weak D call TRBD2 (5 bases). In DNA, the CDR3 is TGTGCCAGCAGCTTAGATGGCCAAACGGGGGAGACCCAGTACTTC. It encodes CASSLDGQTGETQYF. The whole variable domain, remainder taken from reference TRBV7-2 and TRBJ2-5, is GAGVSQSPSNKVTEKGKDVELRCDPISGHTALYWYRQSLGQGLEFLIYFQGNSAPDKSGLPSDRFSAERTGGSVSTLTIQRTQQEDSAVYLCASSLDGQTGETQYFGPGTRLLVL.